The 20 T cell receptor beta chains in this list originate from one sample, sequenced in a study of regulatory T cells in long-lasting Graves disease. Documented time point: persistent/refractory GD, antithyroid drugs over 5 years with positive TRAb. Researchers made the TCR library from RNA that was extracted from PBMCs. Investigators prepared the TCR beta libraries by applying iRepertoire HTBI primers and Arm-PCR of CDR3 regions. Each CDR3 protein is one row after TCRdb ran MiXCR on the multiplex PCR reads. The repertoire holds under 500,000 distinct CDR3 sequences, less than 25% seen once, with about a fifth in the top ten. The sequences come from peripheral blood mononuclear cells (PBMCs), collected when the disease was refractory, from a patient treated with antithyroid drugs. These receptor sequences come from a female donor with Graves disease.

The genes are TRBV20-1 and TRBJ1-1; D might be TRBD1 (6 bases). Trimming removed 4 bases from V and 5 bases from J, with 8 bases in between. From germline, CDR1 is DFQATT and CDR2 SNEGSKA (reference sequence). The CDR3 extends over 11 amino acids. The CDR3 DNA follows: TGCAGTGCTAAGAGGGGGACTGAAGCTTTCTTT. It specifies CSAKRGTEAFF.

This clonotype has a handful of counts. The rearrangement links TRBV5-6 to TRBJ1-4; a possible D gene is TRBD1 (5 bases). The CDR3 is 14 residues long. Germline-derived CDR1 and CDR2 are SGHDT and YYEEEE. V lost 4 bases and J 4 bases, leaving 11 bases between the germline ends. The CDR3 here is CASSKQALNEKLFF. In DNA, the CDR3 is TGTGCCAGCAGCAAACAGGCCCTTAATGAAAAACTGTTTTTT.

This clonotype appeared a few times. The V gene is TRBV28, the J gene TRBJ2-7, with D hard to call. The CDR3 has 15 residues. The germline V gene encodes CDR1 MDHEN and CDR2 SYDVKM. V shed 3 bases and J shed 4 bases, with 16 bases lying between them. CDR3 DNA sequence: TGTGCCAGCAGTTTCGGCAGAAATCTTTGGTACGAGCAGTACTTC. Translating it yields CASSFGRNLWYEQYF.

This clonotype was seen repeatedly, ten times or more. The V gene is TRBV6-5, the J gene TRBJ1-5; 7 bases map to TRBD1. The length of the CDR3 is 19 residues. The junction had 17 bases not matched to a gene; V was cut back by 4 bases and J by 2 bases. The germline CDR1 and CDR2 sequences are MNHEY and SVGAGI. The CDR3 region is CASSSDIGGTEIGNQPQHF. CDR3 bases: TGTGCCAGCAGTTCTGACATCGGCGGGACAGAAATTGGCAATCAGCCCCAGCATTTT.

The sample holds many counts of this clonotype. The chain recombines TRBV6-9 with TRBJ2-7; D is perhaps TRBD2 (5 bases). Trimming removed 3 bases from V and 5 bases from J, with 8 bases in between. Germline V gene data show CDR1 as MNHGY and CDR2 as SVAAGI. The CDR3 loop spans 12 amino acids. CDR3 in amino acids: CASSYWGDEQYF. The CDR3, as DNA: TGTGCCAGCAGTTACTGGGGAGACGAGCAGTACTTC.

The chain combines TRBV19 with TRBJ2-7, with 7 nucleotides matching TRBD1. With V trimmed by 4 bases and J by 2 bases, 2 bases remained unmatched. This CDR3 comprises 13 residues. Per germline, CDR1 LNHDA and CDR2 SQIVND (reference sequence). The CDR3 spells CASSRDRPYEQYF. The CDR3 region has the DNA TGTGCCAGTAGTAGGGACAGACCCTACGAGCAGTACTTC.

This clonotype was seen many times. The CDR3 nucleotides read TGTGCCAGCTCCTCTATAGCCAAAAACATTCAGTACTTC. Translating it yields CASSSIAKNIQYF. V gene TRBV11-1 combines with J gene TRBJ2-4; D call uncertain. The CDR3 has 13 residues. The V and J ends lost 8 bases and 0 bases respectively, with 8 bases between them. The germline V gene has CDR1 SGHAT and CDR2 FQDESV (reference sequence).

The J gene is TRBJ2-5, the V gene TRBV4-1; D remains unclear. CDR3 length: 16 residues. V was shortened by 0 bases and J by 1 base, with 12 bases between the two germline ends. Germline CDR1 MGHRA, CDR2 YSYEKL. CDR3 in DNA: TGCGCCAGCAGCCAAGAGGGCAGCGCAGCCCAAGAGACCCAGTACTTC. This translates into CASSQEGSAAQETQYF.

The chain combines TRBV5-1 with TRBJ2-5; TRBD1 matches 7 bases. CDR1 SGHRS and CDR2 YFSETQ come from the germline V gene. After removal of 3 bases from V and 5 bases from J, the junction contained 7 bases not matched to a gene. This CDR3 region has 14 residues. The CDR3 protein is CASSWGTGAETQYF. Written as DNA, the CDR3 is TGCGCCAGCAGCTGGGGAACAGGGGCCGAGACCCAGTACTTC.

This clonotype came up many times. DNA of the CDR3: TGTGCCAGCAGGCCAGATGGAGTAACTCAGCCCCAGCATTTT. Its protein is CASRPDGVTQPQHF. V gene TRBV28 combines with J gene TRBJ1-5; D is ambiguous. This CDR3 comprises 14 residues. Germline V gene sequence: CDR1 MDHEN, CDR2 SYDVKM. Trimming cost V 6 bases and J 6 bases, with 15 bases left between them. Using reference TRBV28 and TRBJ1-5 for the parts outside the CDR3, the full variable domain is DVKVTQSSRYLVKRTGEKVFLECVQDMDHENMFWYRQDPGLGLRLIYFSYDVKMKEKGDIPEGYSVSREKKERFSLILESASTNQTSMYLCASRPDGVTQPQHFGDGTRLSIL.

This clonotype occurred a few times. The CDR3 DNA sequence: TGTGCCAGTAGAGAGACAGGGCAAGGCCAGCCCCAGCATTTT. It codes for CASRETGQGQPQHF. The chain recombines TRBV19 with TRBJ1-5; 7 bases line up with TRBD1. Germline CDR1 reads LNHDA; CDR2 reads SQIVND (reference sequence). There are 14 residues in the CDR3. Trimming removed 6 bases from V and 7 bases from J; junction bases left unmatched: 9.

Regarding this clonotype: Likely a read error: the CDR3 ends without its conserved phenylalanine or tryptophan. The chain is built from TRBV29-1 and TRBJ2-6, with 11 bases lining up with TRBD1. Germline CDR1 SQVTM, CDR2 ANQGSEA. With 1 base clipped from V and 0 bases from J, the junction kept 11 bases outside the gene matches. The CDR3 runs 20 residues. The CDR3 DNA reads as TGCAGCGTTGAAGGTCCGAGGACAGGGGGCCAAAGCTCTGGGGCCAACGTCCTGACTCTC. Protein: CSVEGPRTGGQSSGANVLTL.

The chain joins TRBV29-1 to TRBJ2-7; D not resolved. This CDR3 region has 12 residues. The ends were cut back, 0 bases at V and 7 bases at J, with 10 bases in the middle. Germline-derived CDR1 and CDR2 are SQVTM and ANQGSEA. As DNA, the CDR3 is TGCAGCGTTGAAGAGAACTCCCTGGAGCAGTACTTC. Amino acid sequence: CSVEENSLEQYF.

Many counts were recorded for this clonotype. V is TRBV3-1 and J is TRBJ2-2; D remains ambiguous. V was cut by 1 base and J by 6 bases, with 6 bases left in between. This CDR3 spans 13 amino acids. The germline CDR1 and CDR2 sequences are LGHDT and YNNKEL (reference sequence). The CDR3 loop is CASSQGPAGELFF. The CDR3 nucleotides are TGTGCCAGCAGCCAAGGTCCTGCCGGGGAGCTGTTTTTT.

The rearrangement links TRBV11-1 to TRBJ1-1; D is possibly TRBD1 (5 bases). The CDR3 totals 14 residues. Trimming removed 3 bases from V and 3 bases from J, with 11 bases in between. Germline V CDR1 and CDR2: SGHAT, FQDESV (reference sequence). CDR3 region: CASSFPGVDTEAFF. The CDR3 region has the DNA TGTGCCAGCAGCTTCCCGGGGGTCGACACTGAAGCTTTCTTT.

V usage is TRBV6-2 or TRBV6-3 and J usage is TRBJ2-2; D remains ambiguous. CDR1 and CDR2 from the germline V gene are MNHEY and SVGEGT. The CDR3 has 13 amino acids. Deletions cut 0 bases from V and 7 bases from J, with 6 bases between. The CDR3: CASSYSTNGELFF. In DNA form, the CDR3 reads TGTGCCAGCAGTTACTCGACCAACGGGGAGCTGTTTTTT.

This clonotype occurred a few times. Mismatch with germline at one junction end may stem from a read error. Here the CDR3 reads CAGSYWAGTEAFF. In DNA, the CDR3 is TGTGCCGGCAGTTACTGGGCAGGCACTGAAGCTTTCTTT. The chain has TRBV6-1 and TRBJ1-1; D unclear. CDR3 length equals 13 residues. CDR1 is MNHNS, CDR2 SASEGT, per germline.

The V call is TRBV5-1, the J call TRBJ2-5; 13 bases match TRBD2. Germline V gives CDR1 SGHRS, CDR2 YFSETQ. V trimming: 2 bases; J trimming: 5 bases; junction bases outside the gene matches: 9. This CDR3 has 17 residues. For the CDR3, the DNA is TGCGCCAGCAGCTTCGACCGCCTACTAGCGGGAGGGGAGACCCAGTACTTC. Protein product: CASSFDRLLAGGETQYF.

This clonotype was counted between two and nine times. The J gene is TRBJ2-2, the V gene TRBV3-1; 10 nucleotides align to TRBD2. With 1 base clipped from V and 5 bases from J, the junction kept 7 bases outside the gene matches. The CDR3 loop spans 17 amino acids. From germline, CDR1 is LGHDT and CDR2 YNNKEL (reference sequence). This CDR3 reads CASSQGGASGGTGELFF. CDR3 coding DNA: TGTGCCAGCAGCCAAGGCGGCGCTAGCGGGGGAACCGGGGAGCTGTTTTTT.

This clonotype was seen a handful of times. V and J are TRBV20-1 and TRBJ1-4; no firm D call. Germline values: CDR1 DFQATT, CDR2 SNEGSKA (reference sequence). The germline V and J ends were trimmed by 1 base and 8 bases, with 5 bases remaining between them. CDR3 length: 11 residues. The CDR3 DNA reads TGCAGTGCTAGAGGCGGGGAAAAACTGTTTTTT. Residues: CSARGGEKLFF.